The 31 T cell receptor beta chains given below trace back to one sample, sequenced in a study of blood T cell repertoires in COVID-19. Assay used: immunoSEQ multiplex PCR; TCRdb lists only in-frame clones, some missing. Seen here are under 300,000 clones, 85% to 90% observed once, and the top ten hold 5.5% to 8%. The source material was peripheral blood. The receptors come from a man aged 60 to 75 with acute or convalescent COVID-19.

The chain carries TRBV28 and TRBJ2-7; 8 positions agree with TRBD1. Germline-derived CDR1 and CDR2 are MDHEN and SYDVKM. V was clipped by 2 bases and J by 6 bases; unmatched bases: 6. This CDR3 region has 14 residues. The CDR3 reads CASSLHSGTGEQYF. In DNA, the CDR3 is TGTGCCAGCAGTTTACACTCCGGGACAGGCGAGCAGTACTTC.

The chain combines TRBV28 with TRBJ2-1; TRBD2 is a possible D gene (5 bases). Per germline, CDR1 MDHEN and CDR2 SYDVKM. The CDR3 contains 14 residues. The V end lost 2 bases, the J end lost 7 bases, and 12 bases lay between the germline ends. The DNA for the CDR3 is TGTGCCAGCAGTTTAGGTGGGAGCTTTAATGAGCAGTTCTTC. It translates to CASSLGGSFNEQFF.

This chain links TRBV11-3 with TRBJ2-1, with 7 positions matching TRBD1. Trimming removed 5 bases from V and 6 bases from J; junction bases left unmatched: 10. Germline V gene data show CDR1 as SGHNT and CDR2 as YENEEA. There are 15 residues in the CDR3. CDR3 loop: CASSRENRGINEQFF. CDR3 nucleotide sequence: TGTGCCAGCAGCCGTGAGAACAGGGGCATCAATGAGCAGTTCTTC.

This clone showed up just a few times. V is TRBV11-1 and J is TRBJ1-2; D call uncertain. The CDR3 runs to 13 residues. Germline V lookup: CDR1 SGHAT, CDR2 FQDESV (reference sequence). V was pared by 4 bases and J by 8 bases, with 14 bases between. The CDR3 region is CASSSKTMGGYTF. The DNA for the CDR3 is TGTGCCAGCAGCTCTAAGACAATGGGCGGCTACACCTTC.

The rearrangement links TRBV29-1 to TRBJ2-5, with TRBD1 identical over 8 bases. CDR1 is SQVTM, CDR2 ANQGSEA, per germline. The CDR3 loop spans 15 amino acids. Losses at the gene ends were 5 bases for V and 2 bases for J; bases not matched to a gene: 10. The CDR3 sequence is CSVKNRGAGQETQYF. The CDR3, as DNA: TGCAGCGTTAAGAACAGGGGGGCCGGACAAGAGACCCAGTACTTC.

This clone showed up just once. The chain employs TRBV14 and TRBJ2-5, with 9 bases fitting TRBD2. This CDR3 has 16 residues. Germline lookup yields CDR1 SGHDN and CDR2 FVKESK. V lost 0 bases and J lost 4; bases outside the gene matches: 6. CDR3 DNA: TGTGCCAGCAGCCAAGATTGGCTAGCGGGAATAGAGACCCAGTACTTC. Its translation: CASSQDWLAGIETQYF.

V is TRBV4-3 and J is TRBJ1-2; tentative D call: TRBD1 (5 bases). Germline loops: CDR1 LGHNA, CDR2 YSLEER. V was trimmed by 1 base and J by 2 bases, leaving 11 bases between them. The CDR3 spans 15 residues. The CDR3 loop is CASSQGPTANYGYTF. The CDR3 nucleotides are TGCGCCAGCAGCCAAGGACCGACAGCGAACTATGGCTACACCTTC.

The J gene is TRBJ2-7, the V gene TRBV9; TRBD2 agrees at 8 bases. V trimming: 0 bases; J trimming: 3 bases; junction bases outside the gene matches: 5. The CDR3 has 15 residues. Germline loops: CDR1 SGDLS, CDR2 YYNGEE. The CDR3 is CASSVELAEIYEQYF. CDR3 DNA: TGTGCCAGCAGCGTAGAACTAGCGGAGATCTACGAGCAGTACTTC. Full variable domain (remainder filled in from reference TRBV9 and TRBJ2-7): DSGVTQTPKHLITATGQRVTLRCSPRSGDLSVYWYQQSLDQGLQFLIQYYNGEERAKGNILERFSAQQFPDLHSELNLSSLELGDSALYFCASSVELAEIYEQYFGPGTRLTVT.

This chain uses TRBV27 with TRBJ1-2; weak D call: TRBD1 (6 bases). The CDR3 extends over 16 amino acids. Trimming pared 5 bases from V and 0 bases from J, leaving 16 bases between. CDR1 and CDR2 (germline): MNHEY, SMNVEV (reference sequence). Here the CDR3 DNA reads TGTGCCAGCAGTCCCATCGGACAGAAAGCTAACTATGGCTACACCTTC. Translated: CASSPIGQKANYGYTF.

The chain has TRBV6-4 and TRBJ2-1; 10 bases match TRBD2. This CDR3 region has 15 residues. The germline gives CDR1 MRHNA, CDR2 SNTAGT. The V and J ends lost 5 bases and 5 bases, in that order; junction bases with no gene match: 6. The CDR3 here is CASSFLAGVNNEQFF. Written as DNA, the CDR3 is TGTGCCAGCAGTTTTCTAGCGGGAGTTAACAATGAGCAGTTCTTC.

The gene calls are TRBV5-1 and TRBJ1-1; no definite D call. This CDR3 comprises 15 residues. The germline V and J ends were trimmed by 4 bases and 0 bases, with 13 bases remaining between them. CDR1 and CDR2 from the germline V gene are SGHRS and YFSETQ. CDR3 sequence reads: CASSRREGVNTEAFF. CDR3 in DNA: TGCGCCAGCAGCCGACGGGAGGGTGTGAACACTGAAGCTTTCTTT.

This sequence joins TRBV5-1 and TRBJ2-7; no firm D call. Trimming took off 6 bases at V and 2 bases at J, with 21 bases between the two ends. Germline loops: CDR1 SGHRS, CDR2 YFSETQ. The CDR3 sequence is 16 residues long. The CDR3 spells CASTPSPQALPYEQYF. In nucleotides, the CDR3 is TGCGCCAGCACCCCGTCCCCCCAGGCCCTACCCTACGAGCAGTACTTC.

This clone showed up just once. The J gene is TRBJ1-4, the V gene TRBV5-4; possibly TRBD1 for D (6 bases). Deletions cut 1 base from V and 5 bases from J, with 12 bases between. CDR1 SGHNT and CDR2 YYREEE come from the germline V gene (reference sequence). There are 15 residues in the CDR3. The CDR3 is CASSLFGGPNEKLFF. The CDR3 region has the DNA TGTGCCAGCAGCTTGTTTGGGGGCCCGAATGAAAAACTGTTTTTT. Drawing the rest from reference TRBV5-4 and TRBJ1-4, the complete variable domain is ETGVTQSPTHLIKTRGQQVTLRCSSQSGHNTVSWYQQALGQGPQFIFQYYREEENGRGNFPPRFSGLQFPNYSSELNVNALELDDSALYLCASSLFGGPNEKLFFGSGTQLSVL.

CDR3 in amino acids: CASSLSGLAGGREQYF. The CDR3 nucleotides read TGTGCCAGCAGCTTAAGCGGACTAGCGGGAGGTAGGGAGCAGTACTTC. The chain is built from TRBV7-3 and TRBJ2-7; TRBD2 agrees at 14 bases. Germline V gene sequence: CDR1 SGHTA, CDR2 FQGTGA. This CDR3 region has 16 residues. J gave up 7 bases and V 1 base, and 6 bases lay outside the gene matches.

The table lists this clone with a few counts. The chain employs TRBV4-1 and TRBJ2-3; 10 positions match TRBD1. The germline V gene encodes CDR1 MGHRA and CDR2 YSYEKL. With V trimmed by 5 bases and J by 4 bases, 9 bases remained unmatched. The CDR3 covers 16 residues. CDR3 coding DNA: TGCGCCAGCAGCGCATGGGACAGGGGTAGAGCAGATACGCAGTATTTT. Translation gives CASSAWDRGRADTQYF.

This chain links TRBV30 with TRBJ2-5; D is possibly TRBD2 (5 bases). V was clipped by 2 bases and J by 4 bases, with 14 bases between them. This CDR3 is built from 14 residues. Germline values: CDR1 GTSNPN, CDR2 SVGIG (reference sequence). In DNA, the CDR3 is TGTGCCTGGAGTACCGGTGAGGGAGTAGAGACCCAGTACTTC. It translates to CAWSTGEGVETQYF.

CDR3 in DNA: TGCGCCAGCAGCTGGGATCCGGTTAGCGGAGTCTACAATGAGCAGTTCTTC. This translates into CASSWDPVSGVYNEQFF. V and J are TRBV5-1 and TRBJ2-1, with a weak D call TRBD2 (6 bases). Germline lookup yields CDR1 SGHRS and CDR2 YFSETQ. V lost 3 bases to trimming and J lost 3 bases, with 19 bases between them. The CDR3 is 17 residues long.

The rearrangement joins TRBV4-2 to TRBJ1-5; 7 bases align to TRBD1. The ends lost 1 base at V and 7 bases at J; junction bases unmatched: 10. The CDR3 loop spans 16 amino acids. The germline V gene encodes CDR1 LGHNA and CDR2 YNFKEQ. The CDR3, as DNA: TGTGCCAGCAGCCAAGCCGAGTCAGGGGGAGGACAGCCCCAGCATTTT. Translated, it gives CASSQAESGGGQPQHF.

V usage is TRBV5-8 and J usage is TRBJ2-1; TRBD1 is a possible D gene (5 bases). V lost 2 bases, J lost 1 base, and 10 bases lay in between. Germline loops: CDR1 SGHTS, CDR2 YDEGEE. The CDR3 is 15 residues long. CDR3 sequence (DNA): TGTGCCAGCAGCTTCGGTCAGGGTTCCTACAATGAGCAGTTCTTC. Residues: CASSFGQGSYNEQFF.

The count of this clone is one. The chain links TRBV9 to TRBJ2-7; the D gene is possibly TRBD1 (5 bases). V was trimmed by 0 bases and J by 4 bases, leaving 14 bases between them. This CDR3 is built from 15 residues. Germline V gene data show CDR1 as SGDLS and CDR2 as YYNGEE. Here the CDR3 DNA reads TGTGCCAGCAGCGTAGGGCCTGGGGCGAATTACGAGCAGTACTTC. It translates to CASSVGPGANYEQYF.

V gene TRBV9 combines with J gene TRBJ1-2, with D perhaps TRBD1 (5 bases). The germline V gene encodes CDR1 SGDLS and CDR2 YYNGEE. The V end was cut by 0 bases, the J end by 3 bases, with 12 bases between. The length of the CDR3 is 15 residues. The CDR3 reads CASSVGEGNDYGYTF. CDR3 bases: TGTGCCAGCAGCGTAGGGGAGGGGAATGACTATGGCTACACCTTC.

J is TRBJ2-7 and V is TRBV4-1; 11 bases line up with TRBD1. The CDR3 extends over 15 amino acids. Germline trimming cut 4 bases from V and 2 bases from J; bases unmatched to any gene: 4. Germline CDR1 is MGHRA and CDR2 is YSYEKL. CDR3 bases: TGCGCCAGCAGCCCTCCGGACAGGGGGCCCTACGAGCAGTACTTC. Protein product: CASSPPDRGPYEQYF.

The chain combines TRBV9 with TRBJ2-7, with 14 bases that match TRBD2. The length of the CDR3 is 16 residues. CDR1 and CDR2 (germline): SGDLS, YYNGEE. V was pared by 0 bases and J by 5 bases, with 4 bases of the junction left unmatched. The CDR3 DNA reads TGTGCCAGCAGCGTAGGACTAGCGGGAGGGCCCGACGAGCAGTACTTC. Protein product: CASSVGLAGGPDEQYF.

The chain has TRBV3-1 (or the pseudogene TRBV3-2) and TRBJ1-2; 7 bases align to TRBD1. The CDR3 totals 16 residues. After removal of 1 base from V and 6 bases from J, the junction contained 11 bases not matched to a gene. Germline lookup yields CDR1 LGHDT and CDR2 YNNKEL (reference sequence). CDR3 sequence (DNA): TGTGCCAGCAGCCAAGGACAGGGCTACGGTTTGGATGGCTACACCTTC. This translates into CASSQGQGYGLDGYTF.

This clone was seen more than once but under ten times. The CDR3 sequence is CASSLARGGLAGWAEQFF. CDR3 in DNA: TGTGCCAGCAGCTTAGCCCGTGGAGGTTTAGCGGGATGGGCTGAGCAGTTCTTC. The chain carries TRBV7-9 and TRBJ2-1; 8 nucleotides agree with TRBD2. J was trimmed by 9 bases and V by 0 bases; bases with no gene match: 16. Germline V gene lookup returns CDR1 SEHNR and CDR2 FQNEAQ (reference sequence). The CDR3 is 18 residues long.

This chain joins TRBV29-1 and TRBJ1-2; 7 bases fit TRBD1. CDR1 and CDR2 (germline): SQVTM, ANQGSEA. V lost 5 bases, J lost 0 bases, and 3 bases stayed unmatched. The CDR3 has 13 residues. Here the CDR3 DNA reads TGCAGCGTTCTAGGGGGCTCTAACTATGGCTACACCTTC. This translates into CSVLGGSNYGYTF.

This clone showed up just a few times. The rearrangement joins TRBV30 to TRBJ1-1; D unresolved. The germline gives CDR1 GTSNPN, CDR2 SVGIG (reference sequence). Trimming took 4 bases from V and 0 from J, leaving 9 bases between them. The CDR3 runs 13 residues. The CDR3 nucleotides are TGTGCCTGGACCAGCGAAGTGAACACTGAAGCTTTCTTT. Its translation is CAWTSEVNTEAFF.

The chain couples TRBV11-1 to TRBJ2-3; TRBD2 matches at 9 bases. J gave up 6 bases and V 3 bases, and 7 bases lay outside the gene matches. Germline V CDR1 and CDR2: SGHAT, FQDESV (reference sequence). The CDR3 runs to 15 residues. CDR3 loop: CASSLSGRRGDTQYF. In DNA form, the CDR3 reads TGTGCCAGCAGCTTGAGCGGGAGGCGGGGTGATACGCAGTATTTT. Looking up the rest from reference TRBV11-1 and TRBJ2-3 gives the full variable domain: EAEVAQSPRYKITEKSQAVAFWCDPISGHATLYWYRQILGQGPELLVQFQDESVVDDSQLPKDRFSAERLKGVDSTLKIQPAELGDSAMYLCASSLSGRRGDTQYFGPGTRLTVL.

V and J are TRBV27 and TRBJ1-1; the D gene is possibly TRBD1 (6 bases). The CDR3 covers 12 residues. Germline-derived CDR1 and CDR2 are MNHEY and SMNVEV (reference sequence). Trimming stripped 5 bases from V and 8 bases from J, with 12 bases between. The CDR3 sequence is CASSATGREAFF. CDR3 coding DNA: TGTGCCAGCAGTGCAACAGGGAGAGAAGCTTTCTTT.

The V call is TRBV5-6, the J call TRBJ2-2; 15 bases map to TRBD2. The CDR3 is 18 amino acids. Germline V gene lookup returns CDR1 SGHDT and CDR2 YYEEEE. V shed 3 bases, J shed 0 bases, and the junction held 3 bases outside the gene matches. The CDR3 region is CASSSRTSGRANTGELFF. CDR3 DNA: TGTGCCAGCAGCTCAAGGACTAGCGGGAGGGCGAACACCGGGGAGCTGTTTTTT.

The gene calls are TRBV7-2 and TRBJ2-1; a possible D gene is TRBD2 (5 bases). In germline, CDR1 is SGHTA, CDR2 FQGNSA. The V and J ends lost 8 bases and 6 bases respectively, with 14 bases between them. The CDR3 extends over 13 amino acids. In DNA form, the CDR3 reads TGTGCCAGCTCTGGAGGCGGCATCAATGAGCAGTTCTTC. This codes for CASSGGGINEQFF.